This T cell receptor beta chain was observed in a study of CXCR3-negative and CXCR3-positive naive CD8 T cells. Notes on the study in general: Surface CD5 looked about the same in the naive subsets, so the authors worked out TCR strength from TRB CDR3 properties. Memory CD8+ cells showed much lower diversity, while both naive subsets were comparably high. TRBV-TRBJ usage matched between naive CXCR3-negative and CXCR3-positive cells but not between memory cells. CXCR3-positive naive cells carried more hydrophobic TRB CDR3s than CXCR3-negative naive cells did.

Researchers prepared the TRB cDNA libraries using 5' RACE with UMI labels. Following a re-call of the 5' RACE reads, TCRdb has one entry per CDR3 protein and lacks DNA. The sample shows 130,000 to 150,000 distinct CDR3 sequences, and under 0.35% sits with its ten largest clones. Regarding this clonotype: What it binds is unknown.

This CDR3 contains 15 residues. CDR1 and CDR2 (germline): MDHEN, SYDVKM. The chain has TRBV28 and TRBJ2-7; TCRdb selects TRBD1, and the lack of DNA leaves this call unchecked. Sequenced input: naive CXCR3+ CD8+ T cells from blood. The subset: CD45RO-CCR7+CD27+CD95- naive CD8+ T cells expressing CXCR3 (TNR3+). The receptor comes from a human donor in good health. Some clones in this sample may be carry-over from other donors' samples. CDR3 sequence reads: CASSLYGGDSYEQYF.